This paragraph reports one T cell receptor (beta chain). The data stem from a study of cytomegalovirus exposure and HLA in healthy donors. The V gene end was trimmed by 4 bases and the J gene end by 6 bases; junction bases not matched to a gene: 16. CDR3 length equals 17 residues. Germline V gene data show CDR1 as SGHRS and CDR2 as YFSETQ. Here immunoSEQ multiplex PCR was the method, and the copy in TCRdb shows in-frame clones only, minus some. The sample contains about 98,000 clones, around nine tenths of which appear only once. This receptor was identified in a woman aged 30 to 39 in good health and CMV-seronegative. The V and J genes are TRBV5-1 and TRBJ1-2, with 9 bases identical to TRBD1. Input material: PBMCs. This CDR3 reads CASSPKASGTGIDGYTF. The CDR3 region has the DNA TGCGCCAGCAGCCCGAAAGCCAGTGGGACAGGGATAGATGGCTACACCTTC.